This T cell receptor (beta chain) comes out of a study of T cell responses to AZD1222 COVID-19 vaccine. Losses at the gene ends were 6 bases for V and 4 bases for J; bases not matched to a gene: 18. Germline CDR1 is MDHEN and CDR2 is SYDVKM. The CDR3 has 18 amino acids. The data were produced by immunoSEQ multiplex PCR, yet TCRdb's version contains in-frame clones alone and is incomplete. The sample carries approximately 150,000 clones, 90% recorded once. The receptor's source is an adult who received the AZD1222 COVID-19 vaccine. The specimen comprised peripheral blood, sampled 28 days after the second AZD1222 dose. The gene calls are TRBV28 and TRBJ2-7; 10 bases align to TRBD2. CDR3 sequence reads: CASSSGTSDPPGRYEQYF. The CDR3 nucleotides read TGTGCCAGCAGCTCTGGGACTAGCGACCCACCTGGGAGGTACGAGCAGTACTTC.